The next 7 T cell receptor beta chains were all read from a single sample in a study of cytomegalovirus exposure and HLA in healthy donors. In the PCR, 60 Vbeta and 13 Jbeta primers were used. Clones were read by immunoSEQ multiplex PCR, and TCRdb kept only the in-frame ones, dropping some. The repertoire holds more than 120,000 clones, 65% to 85% seen once, with approximately 2.3% in the top ten. Sequencing was performed on PBMCs. These receptors all stem from a male donor in good health and CMV-seronegative.

This clone was seen a handful of times. Additional DNA sequences in this sample encode the identical CDR3. The gene calls are TRBV7-2 and TRBJ2-3; D gene ambiguous. Trimming took 5 bases from V and 4 from J, leaving 7 bases between them. The CDR3 length is 12 residues. Germline V gene lookup returns CDR1 SGHTA and CDR2 FQGNSA. The CDR3 DNA reads TGTGCCAGCAGCCCTTATTCAGATACGCAGTATTTT. It translates to CASSPYSDTQYF.

The gene calls are TRBV7-9 and TRBJ2-1; no definite D call. Trimming pared 5 bases from V and 6 bases from J, leaving 11 bases between. This CDR3 has 13 amino acids. The germline CDR1 and CDR2 sequences are SEHNR and FQNEAQ (reference sequence). Here the CDR3 reads CASSPAGSNEQFF. The CDR3 bases are TGTGCCAGCAGCCCCGCCGGTTCCAATGAGCAGTTCTTC.

V gene TRBV18 combines with J gene TRBJ2-2; TRBD1 matches 8 bases. The CDR3 sequence is 15 residues long. Trimming took 5 bases from V and 1 from J; bases not matched to a gene: 3. CDR1 is KGHSH, CDR2 LQKENI, per germline. CDR3 nucleotide sequence: TGTGCCAGCTCATTCGGGACAGGGAACACCGGGGAGCTGTTTTTT. The encoded protein is CASSFGTGNTGELFF.

This clone has just a few counts. The rearrangement links TRBV30 to TRBJ2-7; 9 nucleotides line up with TRBD1. There are 13 residues in the CDR3. The germline CDR1 and CDR2 sequences are GTSNPN and SVGIG (reference sequence). V lost 5 bases to trimming and J lost 2 bases; unmatched junction nucleotides: 4. CDR3 residues: CAWGDRVTYEQYF. The CDR3, as DNA: TGTGCCTGGGGGGACAGGGTGACCTACGAGCAGTACTTC.

CDR3 nucleotide sequence: TGTGCCAGCAGTACGGACAGGGGTTCGTCAACCTACAATGAGCAGTTCTTC. Protein: CASSTDRGSSTYNEQFF. The chain employs TRBV5-6 and TRBJ2-1; 9 bases agree with TRBD1. V lost 5 bases and J lost 2; bases outside the gene matches: 11. Germline CDR1 and CDR2: SGHDT and YYEEEE. The CDR3 is 17 residues long. Full variable domain (outside the CDR3, taken from reference TRBV5-6 and TRBJ2-1): DAGVTQSPTHLIKTRGQQVTLRCSPKSGHDTVSWYQQALGQGPQFIFQYYEEEERQRGNFPDRFSGHQFPNYSSELNVNALLLGDSALYLCASSTDRGSSTYNEQFFGPGTRLTVL.

This clone was seen more than once but under ten times. The chain recombines TRBV6-1 with TRBJ1-5; 9 bases align to TRBD1. The CDR3 sequence is 13 residues long. With 10 bases clipped from V and 12 bases from J, the junction kept 13 bases outside the gene matches. Germline V gives CDR1 MNHNS, CDR2 SASEGT. The CDR3 spells CATSMIGQGIQHF. As DNA, the CDR3 is TGTGCCACTTCGATGATAGGACAGGGGATCCAGCATTTT.

V usage is TRBV7-9 and J usage is TRBJ2-3, with 7 bases lining up with TRBD2. The CDR3 loop spans 16 amino acids. Unmatched junction bases numbered 6, after V lost 1 base and J lost 2 bases. Germline V gives CDR1 SEHNR, CDR2 FQNEAQ (reference sequence). The CDR3 is CASSLVGGGLTDTQYF. Here the CDR3 DNA reads TGTGCCAGCAGCTTAGTGGGGGGAGGGCTCACAGATACGCAGTATTTT.